The 32 T cell receptor beta chains given below trace back to one sample, sequenced in a study of kidney transplant recipient with SARS-CoV-2 infection. A single record per CDR3 protein comes from TCRdb applying MiXCR to the reads. The repertoire holds approximately 240,000 distinct CDR3 sequences, with about 28% as singletons. Sequenced material: a blood sample, taken at baseline and between days 110 and 120 from a kidney transplant recipient. The receptor set was obtained from a male patient aged 25-45 years who had COVID-19 and was a kidney transplant recipient. Some T cells may be provided by the graft donor.

This clonotype was observed many times. J is TRBJ1-2 and V is TRBV12-2. TRBV12-2 is shown as a pseudogene. The CDR3 runs to 17 residues. The CDR3 loop reads CASRPVTTPRKTYGYTF. The CDR3 DNA is TGTGCAAGTCGCCCGGTGACGACTCCACGAAAGACCTATGGCTACACCTTC.

For this clonotype: This clone may be a read error of a much larger clone one base away. The gene calls are TRBV29-1 and TRBJ1-1, with 7 positions matching TRBD1. From germline, CDR1 is SQVTM and CDR2 ANQGSEA. V lost 4 bases and J lost 11; bases outside the gene matches: 10. CDR3 length: 12 amino acids. The DNA for the CDR3 is TGCAGCGTTGGGTCATGGGACAGAGCCGCTTTCTTT. Amino acids: CSVGSWDRAAFF.

In its sample, this clonotype was seen many times. The chain couples TRBV7-9 to TRBJ2-5, with a weak D call TRBD1 (5 bases). CDR1 and CDR2 from the germline V gene are SEHNR and FQNEAQ (reference sequence). V was clipped by 2 bases and J by 5 bases, with 21 bases between them. The length of the CDR3 is 17 residues. The CDR3 sequence: CASSLLVAGFQGETQYF. In DNA form, the CDR3 reads TGTGCCAGCAGCTTATTAGTTGCAGGTTTTCAGGGTGAGACCCAGTACTTC.

This clonotype came up a few times. This sequence joins TRBV12-3 or TRBV12-4 and TRBJ2-1; 9 nucleotides match TRBD2. The CDR3 is 15 amino acids. V was pared by 3 bases and J by 9 bases, with 9 bases of the junction left unmatched. The CDR3 sequence: CASSFWREGDSEQFF. CDR3 nucleotides: TGTGCCAGCAGTTTTTGGCGGGAGGGGGACAGTGAGCAGTTCTTC.

The chain recombines TRBV30 with TRBJ2-5; the D gene could be TRBD1 or TRBD2 (5 bases each). The CDR3 length is 13 residues. The V and J ends lost 2 bases and 3 bases respectively, with 10 bases between them. Germline values: CDR1 GTSNPN, CDR2 SVGIG (reference sequence). This chain's CDR3 is CAWSSGPKETQYF. Here the CDR3 DNA reads TGTGCCTGGAGTTCGGGGCCAAAAGAGACCCAGTACTTC.

Points on this clonotype: A much larger clone lies one base from this, so it may be a read error. The chain combines TRBV7-2 with TRBJ1-5; the D is unclear. CDR1 is SGHTA, CDR2 FQGNSA, per germline. This CDR3 spans 14 amino acids. Trimming shortened V by 4 bases and J by 3 bases, and 10 bases separated the two germline ends. The DNA of the CDR3 is TGTGCCAGCAGCTCTGGACGCTACAATCAGCCCCAGCATTTT. Translation: CASSSGRYNQPQHF.

Turning to this clonotype: A much bigger clone sits one base away, suggesting this may be a read error. The chain carries TRBV3-1 and TRBJ1-1; D call uncertain. CDR3 length equals 17 residues. Germline CDR1 reads LGHDT; CDR2 reads YNNKEL (reference sequence). The CDR3 DNA reads TGTGCCAGCAGCCAGTGGAGTCCCATTTCAATTCGCACTGAAGCTTCCTTT. Translated: CASSQWSPISIRTEASF. Full variable domain (rest looked up from reference TRBV3-1 and TRBJ1-1): DTAVSQTPKYLVTQMGNDKSIKCEQNLGHDTMYWYKQDSKKFLKIMFSYNNKELIINETVPNRFSPKSPDKAHLNLHINSLELGDSAVYFCASSQWSPISIRTEASFGQGTRLTVV.

On this clonotype: Just one base apart from a much larger clone, this may be a read error. J is TRBJ1-1 and V is TRBV7-3; 12 nucleotides line up with TRBD1. The J segment lost 2 bases and the V segment lost 6 bases, leaving 22 bases of the junction unmatched. There are 21 residues in the CDR3. Per the germline V gene, CDR1 is SGHTA and CDR2 is FQGTGA. The CDR3 here is CASRLTRRDRGPIPINTEAFF. Here the CDR3 DNA reads TGTGCCAGCAGGCTCACCAGGAGGGACAGGGGGCCTATCCCTATAAACACTGAAGCTTTCTTT.

This clonotype was counted a few times. The rearrangement links TRBV20-1 to TRBJ2-5; weak D call: TRBD1 (6 bases). In germline, CDR1 is DFQATT, CDR2 SNEGSKA (reference sequence). V lost 6 bases and J 2 bases, leaving 13 bases between the germline ends. The CDR3 covers 13 residues. The DNA of the CDR3 is TGCAGTGCAAAAAGAACAGGGCAAGAGACCCAGTACTTC. Protein product: CSAKRTGQETQYF.

For this clonotype: With a much larger clone just one base away, this may be a read error. The chain carries TRBV15 and TRBJ2-2, with D perhaps matching TRBD2 (5 bases). With 5 bases removed from V and 8 bases from J, the gap between germline ends came to 12 bases. Germline V gene sequence: CDR1 LNHNV, CDR2 YYDKDF (reference sequence). The length of the CDR3 is 13 residues. The CDR3 protein is CATSPRLHGELFF. CDR3 in DNA: TGTGCCACCAGCCCTAGACTACATGGGGAGCTGTTTTTT.

Many counts were recorded for this clonotype. The chain carries TRBV4-1 and TRBJ1-2; D remains unclear. Germline loops: CDR1 MGHRA, CDR2 YSYEKL. V dropped 1 base and J dropped 7 bases, with 10 bases sitting between them. This CDR3 comprises 13 residues. The CDR3 protein is CASSQGPSGGYTF. The CDR3, as DNA: TGCGCCAGCAGCCAAGGGCCCTCGGGTGGCTACACCTTC.

The rearrangement links TRBV27 to TRBJ1-1; D is uncertain. Germline CDR1 reads MNHEY; CDR2 reads SMNVEV (reference sequence). The CDR3 totals 14 residues. Trimming cost V 3 bases and J 3 bases, with 11 bases left between them. CDR3 in amino acids: CASSLFGRDTEAFF. CDR3 bases: TGTGCCAGCAGTTTGTTTGGGCGGGACACTGAAGCTTTCTTT.

This clonotype was detected ten times or more. The gene calls are TRBV30 and TRBJ1-4; D gene unclear. Trimming removed 1 base from V and 5 bases from J, with 8 bases in between. This CDR3 has 13 residues. Germline V lookup: CDR1 GTSNPN, CDR2 SVGIG (reference sequence). CDR3 amino acids: CAWSEQKNEKLFF. In DNA, the CDR3 is TGTGCCTGGAGTGAACAGAAGAATGAAAAACTGTTTTTT.

This clonotype was observed at least ten times. The CDR3 reads CASAEHVSRKTYGYTF. CDR3 in DNA: TGTGCCAGCGCGGAACATGTCTCGCGAAAGACCTATGGCTACACCTTC. This chain connects TRBV5-5 to TRBJ1-2; no firm D call. The CDR3 covers 16 residues. Germline V gene sequence: CDR1 SGHKS, CDR2 YYEKEE (reference sequence). V lost 7 bases and J 4 bases, leaving 23 bases between the germline ends.

In regard to this clonotype: Possible read error: a much larger clone is one base away. The rearrangement links TRBV29-1 to TRBJ1-2, with D perhaps TRBD1 (5 bases). Germline CDR1 and CDR2: SQVTM and ANQGSEA. The CDR3 is 14 residues long. V was shortened by 7 bases and J by 1 base, with 16 bases between the two germline ends. The DNA of the CDR3 is TGCAGCGCCCGGGGGGGGGATAATAACTATGGCTACACCTTC. Translating gives CSARGGDNNYGYTF.

The rearrangement joins TRBV20-1 to TRBJ1-2; TRBD1 is a possible D gene (6 bases). The CDR3 length is 15 residues. Germline values: CDR1 DFQATT, CDR2 SNEGSKA (reference sequence). V lost 5 bases and J 6 bases, leaving 22 bases between the germline ends. CDR3 coding DNA: TGCAGTGCTTTTTTTTCGGGCAGGGGTTCAAATGGCTACACCTTC. It specifies CSAFFSGRGSNGYTF.

This clonotype was recorded at least ten times. The V call is TRBV6-4, the J call TRBJ2-7; D possibly corresponds to TRBD1 (6 bases). Trimming took 6 bases from V and 6 from J, leaving 18 bases between them. The CDR3 has 14 amino acids. Germline-derived CDR1 and CDR2 are MRHNA and SNTAGT. The CDR3 loop reads CASSQQGSSSEQYF. The CDR3 DNA reads TGTGCCAGCAGCCAACAGGGATCGTCGAGCGAGCAGTACTTC.

Many counts were recorded for this clonotype. The chain links TRBV7-2 to TRBJ2-7; 7 bases fit TRBD2. The CDR3 length is 15 residues. The J segment lost 0 bases and the V segment lost 2 bases, leaving 4 bases of the junction unmatched. Per the germline V gene, CDR1 is SGHTA and CDR2 is FQGNSA. As DNA, the CDR3 is TGTGCCAGCAGCTTACGGTCTAGCGGCTCCTACGAGCAGTACTTC. Translated: CASSLRSSGSYEQYF.

This clonotype was picked up many times. The rearrangement joins TRBV6-6 to TRBJ1-3, with a tentative D call TRBD1 (6 bases). V was shortened by 0 bases and J by 9 bases, with 9 bases between the two germline ends. This CDR3 is built from 13 residues. Germline V CDR1 and CDR2: MNHNY, SVGAGI (reference sequence). CDR3 protein: CASSYSAGATIYF. The CDR3 DNA reads as TGTGCCAGCAGTTACTCCGCAGGGGCCACCATATATTTT.

In this sample, this clonotype turned up a few times. The rearrangement uses TRBV5-5 and TRBJ1-2, with D hard to call. Germline CDR1 SGHKS, CDR2 YYEKEE (reference sequence). The germline V and J ends were trimmed by 7 bases and 4 bases, with 23 bases remaining between them. This CDR3 has 16 amino acids. The CDR3 reads CASYLDVSRKTYGYTF. The CDR3 bases are TGTGCCAGCTATTTGGATGTCTCGCGAAAGACCTATGGCTACACCTTC.

About this clonotype: One base away lies a much larger clone, so this may be a sequencing read error. The gene calls are TRBV18 and TRBJ1-6, with a possible D match to TRBD1 (6 bases). The CDR3 covers 14 residues. Germline V lookup: CDR1 KGHSH, CDR2 LQKENI. CDR3 sequence (DNA): TGTGCCAGCTCACCTTTGGGGGACACTTCACCCCCCCACTTT. It is translated as CASSPLGDTSPPHF.

This clonotype was picked up a small number of times. V gene TRBV7-6 combines with J gene TRBJ1-2; no clear D. The CDR3 has 17 residues. The V gene's germline CDR1 is SGHVS and CDR2 FNYEAQ. Trimming removed 5 bases at V and 4 bases at J, with 23 bases between. The CDR3: CASSPRVESRKTYGYTF. The CDR3 nucleotides are TGTGCCAGCAGCCCTAGGGTTGAATCTCGAAAGACCTATGGCTACACCTTC.

This sequence joins TRBV4-1 and TRBJ2-1, with D perhaps being TRBD1 or TRBD2 (5 bases each). Trimming shortened V by 4 bases and J by 4 bases, and 20 bases separated the two germline ends. This CDR3 spans 17 amino acids. CDR1 is MGHRA, CDR2 YSYEKL, per germline. CDR3 nucleotide sequence: TGCGCCAGCAGCCTAAAGACCGGGACGGAACGTTACAATGAGCAGTTCTTC. Its translation is CASSLKTGTERYNEQFF.

Comments on this clonotype: A far larger clone differs by one base, so this is likely a read error. The V gene is TRBV6-6, the J gene TRBJ1-2; no clear D. The CDR3 runs 17 residues. Germline V gives CDR1 MNHNY, CDR2 SVGAGI (reference sequence). Deletions cut 5 bases from V and 4 bases from J, with 23 bases between. Here the CDR3 DNA reads TGTGCCAGCAGTGTATTCCGAGGTGGGAGAAGGACCTATGGCTACACCTTC. This gives the protein CASSVFRGGRRTYGYTF.

This clonotype was recorded at least ten times. The chain employs TRBV29-1 and TRBJ2-1; D is possibly TRBD1 (6 bases). The CDR3 sequence is 11 residues long. V gave up 7 bases and J gave up 9 bases, with 13 bases separating them. Germline loops: CDR1 SQVTM, CDR2 ANQGSEA. CDR3 sequence: CSGGKGVEQFF. The CDR3 DNA reads TGCAGCGGTGGGAAGGGGGTTGAGCAGTTCTTC.

This clonotype was seen repeatedly, ten times or more. The CDR3 DNA reads TGTGCCAGCAGTTCCACCGGGCCATACACTGAAGCTTTCTTT. Translated: CASSSTGPYTEAFF. V usage is TRBV12-3 or TRBV12-4 and J usage is TRBJ1-1; D call uncertain. CDR3 length: 14 residues. Deletions cut 4 bases from V and 3 bases from J, with 12 bases between.

This clonotype occurred many times. This sequence joins TRBV29-1 and TRBJ2-7; maybe TRBD1 (5 bases). Trimming stripped 1 base from V and 2 bases from J, with 6 bases between. This CDR3 has 12 residues. Per germline, CDR1 SQVTM and CDR2 ANQGSEA. CDR3 DNA sequence: TGCAGCGTTGAAGGACAGACCTACGAGCAGTACTTC. Encoded protein: CSVEGQTYEQYF.

For this clonotype: A much larger clone is a single base away; this may be a read error. The gene calls are TRBV24-1 and TRBJ2-2, with TRBD1 matching 7 bases. Germline V gene data show CDR1 as KGHDR and CDR2 as SFDVKD. CDR3 length equals 17 residues. V was pared by 5 bases and J by 4 bases, with 12 bases of the junction left unmatched. Here the CDR3 DNA reads TGTGCCACCAGTGGGTTACGAACAGGGGCGAGCACCGGGGAGCTGTTTTTT. It is translated as CATSGLRTGASTGELFF.

This clonotype was found many times. The V call is TRBV27, the J call TRBJ2-5; D gene uncertain. CDR1 and CDR2 from the germline V gene are MNHEY and SMNVEV (reference sequence). The CDR3 has 13 amino acids. Trimming stripped 6 bases from V and 0 bases from J, with 8 bases between. The CDR3 reads CASSLTYQETQYF. CDR3 DNA sequence: TGTGCCAGCAGCTTAACTTACCAAGAGACCCAGTACTTC.

Notes on this clonotype: A much more abundant neighbour one base away suggests this may be a read error. The chain links TRBV8-2 to TRBJ1-2. TRBV8-2 is tagged as a pseudogene. The CDR3 runs to 16 residues. Written as DNA, the CDR3 is TGTGGCAGTTTACGTACTGATAGCCGAAAGACCTATGGCTACGCCTTC. Translating gives CGSLRTDSRKTYGYAF.

This clonotype was counted many times. J is TRBJ2-6 and V is TRBV27; no clear D gene. This CDR3 contains 18 residues. Germline CDR1 reads MNHEY; CDR2 reads SMNVEV (reference sequence). V was trimmed by 3 bases and J by 5 bases, leaving 20 bases between them. CDR3 residues: CASSFFNWLQSRANVLTF. The CDR3 DNA follows: TGTGCCAGCAGTTTCTTTAACTGGCTACAAAGTCGGGCCAACGTCCTGACTTTC.

Of note for this clonotype: A clone one base away is much larger, so this may be a read error. The gene calls are TRBV7-2 and TRBJ2-5; TRBD1 agrees at 7 bases. CDR3 length: 16 amino acids. The germline V gene has CDR1 SGHTA and CDR2 FQGNSA. The CDR3 is CASSLAFRATGEIQYF. The CDR3 region has the DNA TGTGCCAGCAGCTTAGCGTTCAGGGCCACAGGGGAGATCCAGTACTTC.